Sequencing of this T cell receptor beta chain was carried out in a study of blood T cell repertoires in COVID-19. Generated by immunoSEQ multiplex PCR, the TCRdb table keeps only in-frame clones and is missing some. The profile covers about 110,000 clones, with 85% to 90% appearing a single time and about 1.1% taken by the ten largest. The germline V gene has CDR1 SNHLY and CDR2 FYNNEI. Losses at the gene ends were 4 bases for V and 9 bases for J; bases not matched to a gene: 8. There are 15 residues in the CDR3. The sample taken for sequencing was peripheral blood. The TCR was taken from a human donor in a cohort sampled during active COVID-19. J is TRBJ2-1 and V is TRBV2, with 11 bases lining up with TRBD2. CDR3 nucleotides: TGTGCCAGCAGTGTTATGGCTAGCGGGGGGAGTGAGCAGTTCTTC. It encodes CASSVMASGGSEQFF.